The clone carrying this TCR beta chain was seen ten or more times. The antigen remains unidentified. TCRdb reprocessed the RACE reads via MiXCR and lists one record per CDR3 protein. The table includes 74,000 or so distinct CDR3 sequences, roughly 10% detected once. Germline V gene sequence: CDR1 KGHSH, CDR2 LQKENI. Trimming shortened V by 5 bases and J by 2 bases, and 13 bases separated the two germline ends. The CDR3 consists of 15 residues. The source of the sample is a study of human T cells and chemical hapten exposure. Study results and limitations: Counts of TCRs above 1 in 1000 frequency stayed unchanged with DPC sensitization.

Time point of the sample: patch test 1, 2 weeks after DPC sensitization. Documented treatment: therapeutic diphenylcyclopropenone sensitization with weekly scalp DPC. Each donor was an alopecia patient between 18 and 70 years of age who qualified for DPC. The chain carries TRBV18 and TRBJ1-5; no clear D gene. The TCR sequence derives from a woman aged 60-75 years with alopecia areata. Some clones in this sample may be carry-over from other donors' samples. The sample here was whole blood, taken in connection with sensitization to the hapten diphenylcyclopropenone (DPC). CDR3 bases: TGTGCCAGCTCATGGGAGGACTTGGGCAATCAGCCCCAGCATTTT. Translating gives CASSWEDLGNQPQHF.